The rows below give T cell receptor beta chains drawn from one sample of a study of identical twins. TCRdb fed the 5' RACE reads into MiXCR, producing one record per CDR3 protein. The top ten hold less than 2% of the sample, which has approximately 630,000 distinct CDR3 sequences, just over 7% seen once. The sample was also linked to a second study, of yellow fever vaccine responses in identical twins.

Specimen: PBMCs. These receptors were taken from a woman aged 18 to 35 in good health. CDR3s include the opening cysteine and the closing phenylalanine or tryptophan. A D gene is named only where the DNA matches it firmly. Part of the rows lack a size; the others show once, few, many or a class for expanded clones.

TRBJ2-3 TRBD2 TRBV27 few CASSPFSGASTDTQYF TGTGCCAGCAGTCCGTTTAGCGGGGCCAGCACAGATACGCAGTATTTT
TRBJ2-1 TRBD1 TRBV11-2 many CASSRGTGPYNEQFF TGTGCCAGCAGTCGCGGGACAGGGCCCTACAATGAGCAGTTCTTC
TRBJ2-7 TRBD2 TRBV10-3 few CAISRTSGVAATYEQYF TGTGCCATCAGCCGGACTAGCGGGGTGGCTGCAACCTACGAGCAGTACTTC
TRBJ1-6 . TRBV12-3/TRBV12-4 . CASSLERYSPLHF TGTGCCAGCAGTTTAGAGCGGTATTCACCCCTCCACTTT
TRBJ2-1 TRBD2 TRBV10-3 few CAITPEREGNEQFF TGTGCCATCACCCCTGAGCGGGAGGGAAATGAGCAGTTCTTC
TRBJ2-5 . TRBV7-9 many CASSYGVSQYF TGTGCCAGCAGCTACGGGGTCTCCCAGTACTTC
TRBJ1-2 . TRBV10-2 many CASSELGEGYGYTF TGCGCCAGCAGTGAACTGGGGGAAGGCTATGGCTACACCTTC
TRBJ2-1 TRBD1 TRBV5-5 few CASSWRDREYNEQFF TGTGCCAGCAGCTGGCGGGACAGGGAATACAATGAGCAGTTCTTC
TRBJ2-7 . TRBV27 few CASKKTDAYEQYF TGTGCCAGCAAAAAGACAGATGCCTACGAGCAGTACTTC
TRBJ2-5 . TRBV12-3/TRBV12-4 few CATLRGPGTQYF TGTGCCACCCTCCGGGGGCCTGGGACCCAGTACTTC
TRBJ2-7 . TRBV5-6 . CASSPAMSCYEQYF TGTGCCAGCAGCCCTGCGATGTCCTGCTACGAGCAGTACTTC
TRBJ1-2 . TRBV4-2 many CASSQDGGITGYTF TGTGCCAGCAGCCAAGATGGGGGGATCACTGGCTACACCTTC
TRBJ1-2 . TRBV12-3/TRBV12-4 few CASSSSGRVGYTF TGTGCCAGCAGTTCCTCAGGGAGGGTTGGCTACACCTTC
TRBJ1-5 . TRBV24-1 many CATSEGSGNQPQHF TGTGCCACCAGTGAGGGTAGTGGCAATCAGCCCCAGCATTTT
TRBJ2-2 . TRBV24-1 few CATSAPGHAAGVGELFF TGTGCCACCAGTGCACCGGGACACGCGGCCGGAGTCGGGGAGCTGTTTTTT
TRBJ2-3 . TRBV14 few CASSQGWASGVLTDTQYF TGTGCCAGCAGCCAAGGCTGGGCTTCGGGGGTTCTCACAGATACGCAGTATTTT
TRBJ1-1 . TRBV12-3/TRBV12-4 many CASRRTGSSNTEAFF TGTGCCAGCAGGAGGACGGGGAGTTCGAACACTGAAGCTTTCTTT
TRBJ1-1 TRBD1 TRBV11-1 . CASSWGQGWTEAFF TGTGCCAGCAGCTGGGGACAGGGGTGGACTGAAGCTTTCTTT
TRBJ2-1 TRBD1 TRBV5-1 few CASSALRDRNNEQFF TGCGCCAGCAGCGCACTCCGGGACAGAAACAATGAGCAGTTCTTC
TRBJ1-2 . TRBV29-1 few CSVGYAFNYGYTF TGCAGCGTTGGTTACGCCTTTAACTATGGCTACACCTTC
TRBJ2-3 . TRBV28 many CASRRLLDTQYF TGTGCCAGCAGACGGCTCCTGGATACGCAGTATTTT
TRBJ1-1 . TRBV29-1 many CSVTYGQLEAFF TGCAGCGTGACGTACGGTCAACTTGAAGCTTTCTTT
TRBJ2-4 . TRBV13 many CASSLVAKNIQYF TGTGCCAGCAGCTTAGTAGCCAAAAACATTCAGTACTTC
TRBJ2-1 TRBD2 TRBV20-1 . CSARASGGVAGSEQFF TGCAGTGCTAGGGCCAGTGGCGGGGTAGCGGGAAGTGAGCAGTTCTTC
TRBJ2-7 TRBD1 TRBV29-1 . CSVLTGGSYEQYF TGCAGCGTACTCACAGGGGGCTCCTACGAGCAGTACTTC
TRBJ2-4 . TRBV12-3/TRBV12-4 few CASTVGRLKNIQYF TGTGCCAGCACAGTTGGCAGACTTAAAAACATTCAGTACTTC
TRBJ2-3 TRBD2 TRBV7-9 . CASSSWRGTTDTQYF TGTGCCAGCAGCTCTTGGCGGGGGACCACAGATACGCAGTATTTT
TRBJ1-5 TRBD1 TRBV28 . CASRGTGEGNQPQHF TGTGCCAGCAGGGGGACAGGGGAAGGCAATCAGCCCCAGCATTTT
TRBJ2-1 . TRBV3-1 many CASSRGGVHNEQFF TGTGCCAGCAGCCGAGGGGGAGTCCACAATGAGCAGTTCTTC
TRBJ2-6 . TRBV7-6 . CASSLDGAGANVLTF TGTGCCAGCAGCTTAGACGGCGCCGGGGCCAACGTCCTGACTTTC
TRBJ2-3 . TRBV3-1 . CASSPQRGADTQYF TGTGCCAGCAGCCCCCAGCGCGGGGCAGATACGCAGTATTTT
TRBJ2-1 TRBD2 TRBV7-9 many CASSLTSGNFDEQFF TGTGCCAGCAGCTTGACTAGCGGGAATTTCGATGAGCAGTTCTTC
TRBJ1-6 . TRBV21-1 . CASSKSSPSPLHF TGTGCCAGCAGCAAATCTTCACCGTCACCCCTCCACTTT
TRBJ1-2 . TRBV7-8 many CASSLGPPSGGYTF TGTGCCAGCAGCTTAGGCCCCCCGTCTGGTGGCTACACCTTC
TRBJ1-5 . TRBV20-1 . CSARDSTGAGLINQPQHF TGCAGTGCTAGAGATTCGACAGGAGCGGGGTTGATCAATCAGCCCCAGCATTTT
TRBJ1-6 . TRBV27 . CASRHREGNSPLHF TGTGCCAGCAGACACAGGGAAGGGAATTCACCCCTCCACTTT
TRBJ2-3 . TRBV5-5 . CASSLREGASTDTQYF TGTGCCAGCAGCTTAAGGGAAGGGGCTAGCACAGATACGCAGTATTTT
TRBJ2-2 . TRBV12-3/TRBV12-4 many CASSLRVPGELFF TGTGCCAGCAGTTTGAGGGTCCCCGGGGAGCTGTTTTTT
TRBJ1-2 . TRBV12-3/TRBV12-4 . CASSPKRVLPIEF TGTGCCAGCAGTCCTAAGAGAGTACTGCCAATAGAATTC
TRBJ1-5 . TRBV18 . CATRASNQPQHF TGTGCCACCCGGGCTAGCAATCAGCCCCAGCATTTT
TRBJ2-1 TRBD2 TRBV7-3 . CASTLLAGVSNEQFF TGTGCCAGCACCCTACTAGCGGGAGTGAGTAATGAGCAGTTCTTC
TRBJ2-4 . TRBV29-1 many CSVEGGTKNIQYF TGCAGCGTTGAAGGCGGAACCAAAAACATTCAGTACTTC
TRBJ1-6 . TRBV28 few CASSLEQAYNSPLHF TGTGCCAGCAGTTTGGAGCAAGCCTATAATTCACCCCTCCACTTT
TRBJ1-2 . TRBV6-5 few CASSYSSYEGGNGYTF TGTGCCAGCAGTTACTCCTCTTATGAGGGGGGAAATGGCTACACCTTC
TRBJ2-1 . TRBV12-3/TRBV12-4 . CASSGNRVYNEQFF TGTGCCAGCAGCGGGAACAGGGTCTACAATGAGCAGTTCTTC
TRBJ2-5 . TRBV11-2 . CASSFLALQETQYF TGTGCCAGCAGCTTCCTAGCGCTCCAAGAGACCCAGTACTTC
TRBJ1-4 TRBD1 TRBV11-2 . CASSKQLWTGGATNEKLFF TGTGCCAGCAGCAAGCAGCTTTGGACAGGGGGGGCAACTAATGAAAAACTGTTTTTT
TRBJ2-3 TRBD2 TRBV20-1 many CSALADRLASTDTQYF TGCAGTGCCCTGGCCGATAGACTAGCTTCAACAGATACGCAGTATTTT
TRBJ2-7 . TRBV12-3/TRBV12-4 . CASSLGHKYEQYF TGTGCCAGCAGTTTGGGGCATAAATACGAGCAGTACTTC
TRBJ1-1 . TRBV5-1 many CASSLPGGADTEAFF TGCGCCAGCAGCTTGCCGGGGGGGGCGGACACTGAAGCTTTCTTT
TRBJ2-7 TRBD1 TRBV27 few CASSVDRAVSYEQYF TGTGCCAGCAGCGTAGACAGGGCAGTCTCCTACGAGCAGTACTTC
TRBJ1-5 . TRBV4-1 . CASSSLGSENQPQHF TGCGCCAGCAGTTCTCTGGGAAGTGAGAATCAGCCCCAGCATTTT
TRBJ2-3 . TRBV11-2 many CASSQLAPSDTQYF TGTGCCAGCAGCCAGTTGGCCCCTTCAGATACGCAGTATTTT
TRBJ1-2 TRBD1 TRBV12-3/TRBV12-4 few CASSPTGGGDGYTF TGTGCCAGCAGTCCGACGGGAGGGGGCGATGGCTACACCTTC
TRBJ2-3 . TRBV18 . CASSLTRLQGDTQYF TGTGCCAGCTCACTAACGAGGCTACAGGGTGATACGCAGTATTTT
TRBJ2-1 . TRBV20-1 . CSAYSGSRPSNEQFF TGCAGTGCATACTCCGGGAGTCGCCCATCCAATGAGCAGTTCTTC
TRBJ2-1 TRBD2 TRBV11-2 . CASSPIAGGIYNEQFF TGTGCCAGCAGCCCTATAGCGGGAGGAATCTACAATGAGCAGTTCTTC